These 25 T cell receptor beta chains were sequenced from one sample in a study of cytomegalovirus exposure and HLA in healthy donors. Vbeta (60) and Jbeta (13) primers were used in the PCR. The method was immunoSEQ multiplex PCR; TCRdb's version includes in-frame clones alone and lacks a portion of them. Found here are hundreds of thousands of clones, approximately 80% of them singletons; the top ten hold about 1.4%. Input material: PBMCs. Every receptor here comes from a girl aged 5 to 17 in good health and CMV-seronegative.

CDR3 region: CASSLEIVTDTQYF. CDR3 in DNA: TGTGCCAGCAGCCTGGAGATTGTCACAGATACGCAGTATTTT. This chain links TRBV7-9 with TRBJ2-3; D is unclear. V shed 5 bases and J shed 2 bases, with 11 bases lying between them. The CDR3 spans 14 residues. The germline CDR1 and CDR2 sequences are SEHNR and FQNEAQ (reference sequence). The full variable domain, rest sourced from reference TRBV7-9 and TRBJ2-3, is DTGVSQNPRHKITKRGQNVTFRCDPISEHNRLYWYRQTLGQGPEFLTYFQNEAQLEKSRLLSDRFSAERPKGSFSTLEIQRTEQGDSAMYLCASSLEIVTDTQYFGPGTRLTVL.

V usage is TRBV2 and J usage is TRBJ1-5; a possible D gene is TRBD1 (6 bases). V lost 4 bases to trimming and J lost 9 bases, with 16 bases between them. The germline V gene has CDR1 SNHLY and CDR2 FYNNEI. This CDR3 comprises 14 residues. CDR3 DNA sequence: TGTGCCAGCAGTGTGGGGGCGGCTCCGGCGCCCCAGCATTTT. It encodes CASSVGAAPAPQHF.

The CDR3 is CASGSTSGSARETQYF. In DNA form, the CDR3 reads TGTGCCTCCGGATCGACTAGCGGGAGTGCCAGAGAGACCCAGTACTTC. This chain links TRBV30 with TRBJ2-5; 12 positions match TRBD2. J lost 4 bases, V lost 7 bases, and 13 bases had no gene match. CDR1 and CDR2 from the germline V gene are GTSNPN and SVGIG (reference sequence). CDR3 length: 16 amino acids.

The CDR3 loop reads CASSQNPGEYLNEQYF. The CDR3 DNA is TGTGCCAGCAGCCAAAACCCGGGGGAGTATCTGAACGAGCAGTACTTC. V gene TRBV4-2 combines with J gene TRBJ2-7; the D gene is possibly TRBD2 (6 bases). Germline CDR1 is LGHNA and CDR2 is YNFKEQ. Trimming stripped 2 bases from V and 5 bases from J, with 19 bases between. The CDR3 runs 16 residues.

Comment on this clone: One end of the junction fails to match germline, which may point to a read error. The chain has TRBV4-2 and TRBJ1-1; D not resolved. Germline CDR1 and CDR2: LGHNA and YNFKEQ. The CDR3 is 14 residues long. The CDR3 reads CASSQDSSSGLRSF. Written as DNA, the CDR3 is TGTGCCAGCAGCCAAGACTCCTCCTCGGGTCTTCGAAGTTTT.

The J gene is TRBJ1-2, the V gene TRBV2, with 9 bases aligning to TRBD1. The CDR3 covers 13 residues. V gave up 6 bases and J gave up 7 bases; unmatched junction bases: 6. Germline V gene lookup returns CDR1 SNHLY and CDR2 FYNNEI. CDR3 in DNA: TGTGCCAGCAGCCAACAGGGGGCTCGTGGCTACACCTTC. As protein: CASSQQGARGYTF.

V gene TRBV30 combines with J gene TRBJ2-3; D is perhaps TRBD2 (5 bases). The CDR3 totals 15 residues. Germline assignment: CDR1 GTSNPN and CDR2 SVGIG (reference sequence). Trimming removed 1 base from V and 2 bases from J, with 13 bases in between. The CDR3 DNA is TGTGCCTGGAGTGGTGAAGGACTCCTCACAGATACGCAGTATTTT. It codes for CAWSGEGLLTDTQYF.

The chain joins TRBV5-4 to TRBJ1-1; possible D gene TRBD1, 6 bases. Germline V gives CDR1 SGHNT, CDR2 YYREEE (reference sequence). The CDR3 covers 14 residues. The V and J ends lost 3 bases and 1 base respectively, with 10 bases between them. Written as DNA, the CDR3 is TGTGCCAGCAGCTCAAGGGGGGGGAACACTGAAGCTTTCTTT. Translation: CASSSRGGNTEAFF.

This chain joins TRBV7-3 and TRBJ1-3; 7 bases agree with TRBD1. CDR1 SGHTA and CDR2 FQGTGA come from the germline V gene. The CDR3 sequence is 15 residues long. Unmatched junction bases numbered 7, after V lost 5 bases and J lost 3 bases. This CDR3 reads CASSEGDRYGNTIYF. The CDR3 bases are TGTGCCAGCAGCGAGGGGGACAGATATGGAAACACCATATATTTT.

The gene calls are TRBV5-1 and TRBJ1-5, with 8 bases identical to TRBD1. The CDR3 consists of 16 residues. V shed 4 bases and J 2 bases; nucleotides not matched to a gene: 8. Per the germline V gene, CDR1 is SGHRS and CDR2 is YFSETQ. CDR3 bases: TGCGCCAGCAGCGCGGACAGGGTGGTTGGCAATCAGCCCCAGCATTTT. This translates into CASSADRVVGNQPQHF.

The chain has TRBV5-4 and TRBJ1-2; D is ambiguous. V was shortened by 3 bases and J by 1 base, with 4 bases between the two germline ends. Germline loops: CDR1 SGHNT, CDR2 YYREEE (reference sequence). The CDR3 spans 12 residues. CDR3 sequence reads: CASSSYNYGYTF. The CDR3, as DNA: TGTGCCAGCAGCTCCTATAACTATGGCTACACCTTC.

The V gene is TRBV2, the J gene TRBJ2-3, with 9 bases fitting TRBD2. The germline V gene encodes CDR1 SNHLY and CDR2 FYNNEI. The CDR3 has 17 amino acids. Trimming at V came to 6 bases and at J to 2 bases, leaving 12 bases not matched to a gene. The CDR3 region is CASSAPPAGGNTDTQYF. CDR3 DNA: TGTGCCAGCAGCGCCCCCCCCGCGGGAGGGAACACAGATACGCAGTATTTT.

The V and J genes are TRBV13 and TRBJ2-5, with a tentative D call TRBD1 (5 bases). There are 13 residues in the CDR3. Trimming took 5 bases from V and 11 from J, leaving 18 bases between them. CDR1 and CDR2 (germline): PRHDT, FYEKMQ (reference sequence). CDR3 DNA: TGTGCCAGCAGCGGACGGACACCCATGGGGCAGTACTTC. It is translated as CASSGRTPMGQYF.

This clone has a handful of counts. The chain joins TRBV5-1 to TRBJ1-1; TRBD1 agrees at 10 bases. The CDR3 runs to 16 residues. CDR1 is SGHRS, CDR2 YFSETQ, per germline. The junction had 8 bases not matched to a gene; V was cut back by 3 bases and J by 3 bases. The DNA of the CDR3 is TGCGCCAGCAGCTCGACCGGGACAGGGGTTTACACTGAAGCTTTCTTT. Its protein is CASSSTGTGVYTEAFF.

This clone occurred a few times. CDR3 bases: TGTGCCAGCAACCGCCGACTAGCGGGGACCACCGGGGAGCTGTTTTTT. This sequence encodes CASNRRLAGTTGELFF. V usage is TRBV11-2 and J usage is TRBJ2-2; 11 bases agree with TRBD2. The CDR3 is made up of 16 amino acids. Germline V gene lookup returns CDR1 SGHAT and CDR2 FQNNGV. Trimming cost V 7 bases and J 4 bases; bases outside gene matches: 8. The full variable domain, in which reference TRBV11-2 and TRBJ2-2 provide the parts outside the CDR3, is EAGVAQSPRYKIIEKRQSVAFWCNPISGHATLYWYQQILGQGPKLLIQFQNNGVVDDSQLPKDRFSAERLKGVDSTLKIQPAKLEDSAVYLCASNRRLAGTTGELFFGEGSRLTVL.

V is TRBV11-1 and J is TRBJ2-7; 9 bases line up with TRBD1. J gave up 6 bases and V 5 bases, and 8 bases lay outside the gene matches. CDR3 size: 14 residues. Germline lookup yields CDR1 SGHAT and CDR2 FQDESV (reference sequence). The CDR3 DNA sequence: TGTGCCAGCAGCCAAGGGACAGGGAACCGCGAGCAGTACTTC. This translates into CASSQGTGNREQYF.

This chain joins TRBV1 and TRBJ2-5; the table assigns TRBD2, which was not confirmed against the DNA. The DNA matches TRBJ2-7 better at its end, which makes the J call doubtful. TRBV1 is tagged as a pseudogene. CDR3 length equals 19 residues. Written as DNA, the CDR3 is TGCACCAGCAGCCCTCAAACACTTTCCCCCGCTTACTACCACTACGAGCAGTACTTC. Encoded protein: CTSSPQTLSPAYYHYEQYF.

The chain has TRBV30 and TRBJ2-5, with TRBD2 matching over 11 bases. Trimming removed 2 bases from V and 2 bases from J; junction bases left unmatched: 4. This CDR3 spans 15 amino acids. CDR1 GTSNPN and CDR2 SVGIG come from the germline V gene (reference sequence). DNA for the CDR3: TGTGCCTGGAGTTTTCTAGCGGGGGGACAAGAGACCCAGTACTTC. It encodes CAWSFLAGGQETQYF.

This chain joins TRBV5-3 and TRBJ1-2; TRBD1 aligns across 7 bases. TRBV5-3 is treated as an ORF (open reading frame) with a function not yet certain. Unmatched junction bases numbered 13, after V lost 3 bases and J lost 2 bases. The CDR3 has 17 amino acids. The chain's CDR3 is CARSSQGTAKNNYGYTF. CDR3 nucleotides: TGTGCCAGAAGCTCCCAAGGGACAGCCAAGAACAACTATGGCTACACCTTC.

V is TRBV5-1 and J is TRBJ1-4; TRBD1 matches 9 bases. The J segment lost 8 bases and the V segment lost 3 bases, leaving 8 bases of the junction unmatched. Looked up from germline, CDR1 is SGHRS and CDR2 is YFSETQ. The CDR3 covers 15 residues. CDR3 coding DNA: TGCGCCAGCAGCTCCCTACAGGGGGCAGGCGAAAAACTGTTTTTT. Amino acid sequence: CASSSLQGAGEKLFF.

The CDR3 DNA follows: TGTGCCAGCAGCCAAGAGCTAGCGGGGAACAATGAGCAGTTCTTC. Translating gives CASSQELAGNNEQFF. The rearrangement uses TRBV4-2 and TRBJ2-1; 9 bases are shared with TRBD2. Germline V gene sequence: CDR1 LGHNA, CDR2 YNFKEQ. V shed 0 bases and J 5 bases; nucleotides not matched to a gene: 2. The CDR3 length is 15 residues.

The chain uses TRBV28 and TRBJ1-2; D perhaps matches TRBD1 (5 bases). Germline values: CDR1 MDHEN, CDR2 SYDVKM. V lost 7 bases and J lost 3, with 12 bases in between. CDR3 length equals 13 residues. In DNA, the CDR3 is TGTGCCAGCAATGGGGGGTACTACTATGGCTACACCTTC. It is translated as CASNGGYYYGYTF.

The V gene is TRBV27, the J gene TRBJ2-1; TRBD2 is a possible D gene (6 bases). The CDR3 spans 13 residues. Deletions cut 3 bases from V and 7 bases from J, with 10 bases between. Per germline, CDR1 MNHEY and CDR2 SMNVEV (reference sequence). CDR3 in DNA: TGTGCCAGCAGTTTGCCCAGCGGGAATGAGCAGTTCTTC. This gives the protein CASSLPSGNEQFF.

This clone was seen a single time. CDR3 DNA sequence: TGTGCCAGCAGCGTGGGACTCCTAAGTAGCAATGAGCAGTTCTTC. This sequence encodes CASSVGLLSSNEQFF. The chain carries TRBV9 and TRBJ2-1; weak D call: TRBD2 (6 bases). This CDR3 comprises 15 residues. Germline CDR1 is SGDLS and CDR2 is YYNGEE. V dropped 2 bases and J dropped 6 bases, with 15 bases sitting between them.

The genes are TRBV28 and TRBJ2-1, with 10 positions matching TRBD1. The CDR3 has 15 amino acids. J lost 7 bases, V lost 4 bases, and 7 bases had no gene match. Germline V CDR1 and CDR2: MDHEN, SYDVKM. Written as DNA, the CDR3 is TGTGCCAGCAGTTACACCGGGACAGGGGTTAATGAGCAGTTCTTC. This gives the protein CASSYTGTGVNEQFF.